Listed here are 8 T cell receptor beta chains from one sample, sequenced in a study of blood T cell repertoires in COVID-19 (dated by TCRdb to between 2020 and 2021). Libraries were made using the immunoSEQ multiplex PCR assay. This is the immuneACCESS table as TCRdb keeps it, with only in-frame sequences that have V and J called. A part of the clones is gone; compared with another copy, unresolved V genes explain less than half, and the rest is unexplained. A total of around 130,000 clones appear in this sample, roughly 80% of them only once. Roughly an eighth of the sample goes to the ten largest clones. What was sequenced was peripheral blood. Receptors originate from a human donor in a cohort sampled during active COVID-19.

The J gene is TRBJ2-1, the V gene TRBV3-1 (or the pseudogene TRBV3-2), with 12 bases that match TRBD2. Germline V CDR1 and CDR2: LGHDT, YNNKEL (reference sequence). CDR3 length: 15 residues. V trimming: 5 bases; J trimming: 8 bases; junction bases outside the gene matches: 7. The DNA for the CDR3 is TGTGCCAGCAGCTACACTAGCGGGGGGCGGTATGAGCAGTTCTTC. It is translated as CASSYTSGGRYEQFF.

V gene TRBV6-8 combines with J gene TRBJ1-3; D uncertain. From germline, CDR1 is MNHGY and CDR2 SAAAGT. V shed 5 bases and J shed 0 bases, with 14 bases lying between them. The CDR3 runs to 16 residues. CDR3 residues: CASSTLPADSGNTIYF. DNA for the CDR3: TGTGCCAGCAGTACACTCCCGGCGGACTCTGGAAACACCATATATTTT.

The chain employs TRBV6-1 and TRBJ2-7; D gene ambiguous. The germline V gene has CDR1 MNHNS and CDR2 SASEGT. The V end lost 0 bases, the J end lost 1 base, and 7 bases lay between the germline ends. This CDR3 region has 14 residues. The CDR3 region is CASSEAPGSYEQYF. CDR3 nucleotides: TGTGCCAGCAGTGAAGCCCCCGGGTCCTACGAGCAGTACTTC.

The chain couples TRBV5-4 to TRBJ2-5; 10 bases are a match to TRBD2. The J call may be mistaken, given a closer DNA end match to TRBJ2-7. The CDR3 runs to 15 residues. Looked up from germline, CDR1 is SGHNT and CDR2 is YYREEE (reference sequence). The CDR3 DNA sequence: TGTGCCAGCAGCTTGGAACTAGCGGGGCCCTACGAGCAGTACTTC. Translation: CASSLELAGPYEQYF.

The CDR3 region has the DNA TGTGCCAGTAGTTCGCGGGGACAGGGAGGTGAAAAACTGTTTTTT. It encodes CASSSRGQGGEKLFF. The chain has TRBV19 and TRBJ1-4, with 9 bases that match TRBD1. V shed 5 bases, J shed 7 bases, and the junction held 8 bases outside the gene matches. Germline CDR1 reads LNHDA; CDR2 reads SQIVND (reference sequence). This CDR3 spans 15 amino acids. The full variable domain, with the rest looked up from reference TRBV19 and TRBJ1-4, is DGGITQSPKYLFRKEGQNVTLSCEQNLNHDAMYWYRQDPGQGLRLIYYSQIVNDFQKGDIAEGYSVSREKKESFPLTVTSAQKNPTAFYLCASSSRGQGGEKLFFGSGTQLSVL.

The rearrangement uses TRBV27 and TRBJ2-6, with TRBD1 matching over 8 bases. The CDR3 runs 17 residues. Germline V gene data show CDR1 as MNHEY and CDR2 as SMNVEV (reference sequence). V lost 4 bases to trimming and J lost 4 bases; unmatched junction nucleotides: 9. CDR3 DNA: TGTGCCAGCAGTTCCCCGGGACAGGTGACCGGGGCCAACGTCCTGACTTTC. It specifies CASSSPGQVTGANVLTF.

The J gene is TRBJ2-1, the V gene TRBV5-6; 10 nucleotides align to TRBD1. J lost 3 bases, V lost 4 bases, and 7 bases had no gene match. Germline V gives CDR1 SGHDT, CDR2 YYEEEE. The CDR3 consists of 16 residues. For the CDR3, the DNA is TGTGCCAGCAGCCCAATGACAGGGGGCCTCTACAATGAGCAGTTCTTC. Protein product: CASSPMTGGLYNEQFF.

This rearrangement joins TRBV19 to TRBJ2-1, with D maybe TRBD1 (6 bases). Germline CDR1 reads LNHDA; CDR2 reads SQIVND (reference sequence). V was shortened by 8 bases and J by 8 bases, with 16 bases between the two germline ends. CDR3 length: 13 residues. CDR3 coding DNA: TGTGCCAGTCGGGGACAATCAAGGCATGAGCAGTTCTTC. Its translation is CASRGQSRHEQFF.